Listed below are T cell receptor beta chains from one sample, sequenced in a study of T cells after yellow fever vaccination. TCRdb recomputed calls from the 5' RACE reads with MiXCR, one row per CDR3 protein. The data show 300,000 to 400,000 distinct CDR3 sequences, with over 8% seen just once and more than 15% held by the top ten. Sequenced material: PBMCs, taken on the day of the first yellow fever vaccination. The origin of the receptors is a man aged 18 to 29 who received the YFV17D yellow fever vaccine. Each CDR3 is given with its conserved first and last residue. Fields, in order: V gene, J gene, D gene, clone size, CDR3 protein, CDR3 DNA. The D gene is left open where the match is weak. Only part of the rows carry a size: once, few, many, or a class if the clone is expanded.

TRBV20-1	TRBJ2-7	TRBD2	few	CSALAGSSYEQYF	TGCAGTGCGCTAGCGGGGAGCTCCTACGAGCAGTACTTC
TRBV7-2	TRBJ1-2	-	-	CASSLDRAYGNGYTF	TGTGCCAGCAGCTTAGACAGAGCCTATGGGAATGGCTACACCTTC
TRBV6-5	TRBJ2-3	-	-	CASSYLATDTQYF	TGTGCCAGCAGTTATCTGGCCACAGATACGCAGTATTTT
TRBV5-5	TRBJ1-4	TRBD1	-	CASRIGQGHSEKLFF	TGTGCCAGCAGAATAGGACAGGGGCATAGTGAAAAACTGTTTTTT
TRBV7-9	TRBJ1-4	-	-	CASSSRTGPGEKLFF	TGTGCCAGCAGCTCCCGGACGGGTCCTGGGGAAAAACTGTTTTTT
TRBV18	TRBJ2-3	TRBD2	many	CASSPPSGGSDTQYF	TGTGCCAGCTCACCACCTAGCGGGGGGTCAGATACGCAGTATTTT
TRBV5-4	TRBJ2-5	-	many	CASSTQDSGETQYF	TGTGCCAGCAGTACCCAGGACAGCGGAGAGACCCAGTACTTC
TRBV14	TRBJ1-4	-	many	CASSQDLALDGSGEKLFF	TGTGCCAGCAGCCAAGATCTCGCCCTCGACGGTTCGGGGGAAAAACTGTTTTTT
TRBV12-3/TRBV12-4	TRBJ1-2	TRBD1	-	CASSQPGTGEYGYTF	TGTGCCAGCAGTCAACCCGGGACAGGGGAATATGGCTACACCTTC
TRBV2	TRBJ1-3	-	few	CASSDGAAVGQNTIYF	TGTGCCAGCAGTGATGGGGCAGCAGTGGGGCAAAACACCATATATTTT
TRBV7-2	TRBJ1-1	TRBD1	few	CASSPRTGLMNTEAFF	TGTGCCAGCAGCCCAAGGACAGGGTTGATGAACACTGAAGCTTTCTTT
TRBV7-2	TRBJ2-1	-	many	CASSLFINEQFF	TGTGCCAGCAGCTTATTTATCAATGAGCAGTTCTTC
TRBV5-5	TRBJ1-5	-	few	CASSGRVTSNQPQHF	TGTGCCAGCAGCGGCAGGGTAACTAGCAATCAGCCCCAGCATTTT
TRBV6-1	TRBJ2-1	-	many	CASSERGGGWQFF	TGTGCCAGCAGTGAAAGGGGTGGTGGTTGGCAGTTCTTC
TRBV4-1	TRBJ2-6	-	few	CASSQGFRSGANVLTF	TGCGCCAGCAGCCAAGGTTTCCGCTCTGGGGCCAACGTCCTGACTTTC
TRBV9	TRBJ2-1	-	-	CASSVVGPPKGNEQFF	TGTGCCAGCAGCGTAGTTGGGCCTCCGAAGGGCAATGAGCAGTTCTTC
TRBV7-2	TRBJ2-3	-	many	CASSLAILATDTQYF	TGTGCCAGCAGCTTGGCTATCCTTGCCACAGATACGCAGTATTTT
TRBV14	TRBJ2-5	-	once	CASSQEGLAGQETQYF	TGTGCCAGCAGCCAAGAAGGTCTAGCAGGGCAAGAGACCCAGTACTTC
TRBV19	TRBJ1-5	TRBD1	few	CASSPRRDRESQPQHF	TGTGCCAGTAGTCCGCGGAGGGACAGGGAGAGCCAGCCCCAGCATTTT
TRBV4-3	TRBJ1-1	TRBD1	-	CASSQGTGGSAFF	TGCGCCAGCAGCCAAGGCACAGGGGGCTCGGCTTTCTTT
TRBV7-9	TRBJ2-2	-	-	CASSFGGRSGELFF	TGTGCCAGCAGCTTCGGAGGGAGATCCGGGGAGCTGTTTTTT
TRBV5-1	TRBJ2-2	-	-	CASSSPPGGLFF	TGCGCCAGCAGCTCCCCACCTGGGGGGCTGTTTTTT
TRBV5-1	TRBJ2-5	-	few	CASSLVYRASKETQYF	TGCGCCAGCAGCTTGGTATATAGGGCCTCCAAAGAGACCCAGTACTTC
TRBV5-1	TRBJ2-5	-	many	CASSFGLEETQYF	TGCGCCAGCAGCTTCGGGCTCGAGGAGACCCAGTACTTC
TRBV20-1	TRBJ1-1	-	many	CSASWGPVNTEAFF	TGCAGTGCTTCTTGGGGACCAGTGAACACTGAAGCTTTCTTT
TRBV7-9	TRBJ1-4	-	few	CASSLVAGKEANEKLFF	TGTGCCAGCAGCTTAGTCGCAGGGAAAGAGGCTAATGAAAAACTGTTTTTT
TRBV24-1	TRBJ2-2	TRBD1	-	CATSAPGRGRRTGELFF	TGTGCCACCAGTGCTCCCGGCAGGGGGCGCCGGACCGGGGAGCTGTTTTTT